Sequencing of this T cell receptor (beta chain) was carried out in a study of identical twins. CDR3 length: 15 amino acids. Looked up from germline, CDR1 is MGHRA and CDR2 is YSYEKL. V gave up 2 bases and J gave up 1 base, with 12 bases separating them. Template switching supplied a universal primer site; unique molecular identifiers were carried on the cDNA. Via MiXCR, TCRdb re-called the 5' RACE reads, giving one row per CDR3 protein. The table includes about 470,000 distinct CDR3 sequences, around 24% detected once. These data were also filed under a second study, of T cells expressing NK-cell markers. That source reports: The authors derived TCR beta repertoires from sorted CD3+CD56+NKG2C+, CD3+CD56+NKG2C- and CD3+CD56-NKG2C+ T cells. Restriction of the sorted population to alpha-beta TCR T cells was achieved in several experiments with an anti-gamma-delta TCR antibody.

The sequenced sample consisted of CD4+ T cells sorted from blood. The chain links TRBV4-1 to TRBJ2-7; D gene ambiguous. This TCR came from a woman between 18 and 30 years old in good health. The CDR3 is CASSQFGVGSYEQYF. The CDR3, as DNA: TGCGCCAGCAGCCAATTTGGAGTGGGATCCTACGAGCAGTACTTC.